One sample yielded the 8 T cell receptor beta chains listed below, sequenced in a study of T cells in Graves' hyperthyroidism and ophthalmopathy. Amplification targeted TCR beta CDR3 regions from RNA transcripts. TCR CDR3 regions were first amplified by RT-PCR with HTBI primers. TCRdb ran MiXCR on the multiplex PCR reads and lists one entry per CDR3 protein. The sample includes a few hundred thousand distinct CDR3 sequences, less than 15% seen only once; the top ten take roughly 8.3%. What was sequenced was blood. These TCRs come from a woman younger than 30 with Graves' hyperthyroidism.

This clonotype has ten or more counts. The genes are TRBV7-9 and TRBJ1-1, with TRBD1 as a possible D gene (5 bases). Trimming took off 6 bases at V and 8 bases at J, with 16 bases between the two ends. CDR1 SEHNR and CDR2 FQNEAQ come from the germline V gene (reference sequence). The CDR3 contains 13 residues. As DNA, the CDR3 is TGTGCCAGCAGTTCCGGGGCCAACGCGGAAGCTTTCTTT. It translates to CASSSGANAEAFF.

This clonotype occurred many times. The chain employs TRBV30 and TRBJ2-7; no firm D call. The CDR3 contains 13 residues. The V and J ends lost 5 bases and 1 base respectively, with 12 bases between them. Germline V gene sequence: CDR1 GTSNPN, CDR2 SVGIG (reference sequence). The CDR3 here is CAWGPPASYEQYF. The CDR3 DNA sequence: TGTGCCTGGGGGCCCCCTGCTTCCTACGAGCAGTACTTC.

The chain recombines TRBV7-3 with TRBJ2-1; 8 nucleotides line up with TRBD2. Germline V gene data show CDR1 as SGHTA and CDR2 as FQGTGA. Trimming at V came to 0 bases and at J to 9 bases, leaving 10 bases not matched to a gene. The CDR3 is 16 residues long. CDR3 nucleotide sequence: TGTGCCAGCAGCTTAACAAGGAGCGGGAGTGCGATTGAGCAGTTCTTC. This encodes CASSLTRSGSAIEQFF.

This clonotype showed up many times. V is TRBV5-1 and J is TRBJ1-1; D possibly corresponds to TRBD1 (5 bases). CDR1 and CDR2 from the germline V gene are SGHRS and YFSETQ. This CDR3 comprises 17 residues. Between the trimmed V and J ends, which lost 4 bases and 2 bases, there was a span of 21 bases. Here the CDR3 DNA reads TGCGCCAGCAGCAAAAACCTCGGGACGGCACAAAACACTGAAGCTTTCTTT. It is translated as CASSKNLGTAQNTEAFF.

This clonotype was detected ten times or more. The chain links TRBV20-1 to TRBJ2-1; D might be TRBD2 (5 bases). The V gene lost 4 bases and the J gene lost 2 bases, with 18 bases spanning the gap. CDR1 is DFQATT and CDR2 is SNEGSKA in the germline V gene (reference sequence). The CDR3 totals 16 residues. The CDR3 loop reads CSAILYPSGTYNEQFF. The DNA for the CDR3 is TGCAGTGCTATTTTATACCCAAGCGGCACCTACAATGAGCAGTTCTTC.

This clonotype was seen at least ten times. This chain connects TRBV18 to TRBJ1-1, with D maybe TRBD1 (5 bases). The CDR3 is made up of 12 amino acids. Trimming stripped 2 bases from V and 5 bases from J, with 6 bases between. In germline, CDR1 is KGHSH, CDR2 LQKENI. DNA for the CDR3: TGTGCCAGCTCACCAGGGGCTACTGAAGCTTTCTTT. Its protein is CASSPGATEAFF.

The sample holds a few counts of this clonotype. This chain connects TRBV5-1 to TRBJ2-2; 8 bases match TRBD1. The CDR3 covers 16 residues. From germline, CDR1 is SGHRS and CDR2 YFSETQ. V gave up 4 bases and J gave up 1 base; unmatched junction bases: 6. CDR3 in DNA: TGCGCCAGCAGCGAAGGGACAGGAGTGAACACCGGGGAGCTGTTTTTT. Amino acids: CASSEGTGVNTGELFF.

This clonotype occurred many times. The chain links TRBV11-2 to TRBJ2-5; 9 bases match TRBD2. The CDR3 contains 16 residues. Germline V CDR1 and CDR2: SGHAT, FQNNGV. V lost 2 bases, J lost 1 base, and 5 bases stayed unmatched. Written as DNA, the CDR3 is TGTGCCAGCAGCTTACTCCAGCGGGGGGTCCAAGAGACCCAGTACTTC. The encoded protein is CASSLLQRGVQETQYF.